This entry lists 5 T cell receptor beta chains sequenced from one sample in a study of T cells in Graves' hyperthyroidism and ophthalmopathy. Amplification yielded TCR beta CDR3 regions, with RNA transcripts as the source. First-round RT-PCR with HTBI primers amplified the TCR CDR3 region. TCRdb reanalysed the multiplex PCR reads using MiXCR and keeps one entry per CDR3 protein. The sample has under 400,000 distinct CDR3 sequences, 15% to 20% seen once. Source material: blood. The source is a woman aged 50 to 65 with Graves' hyperthyroidism.

The chain has TRBV6-2 or TRBV6-3 and TRBJ2-1; TRBD1 matches 7 bases. Germline CDR1 is MNHEY and CDR2 is SVGEGT. This CDR3 has 13 residues. V trimming: 4 bases; J trimming: 9 bases; junction bases outside the gene matches: 6. The CDR3 loop reads CASSSTGIGEQFF. The CDR3 bases are TGTGCCAGCAGTTCGACAGGGATCGGTGAGCAGTTCTTC.

This clonotype was detected many times. This rearrangement joins TRBV20-1 to TRBJ1-1, with TRBD1 as a possible D gene (5 bases). The CDR3 covers 14 residues. V lost 6 bases and J lost 6, with 20 bases in between. Germline V lookup: CDR1 DFQATT, CDR2 SNEGSKA (reference sequence). The DNA for the CDR3 is TGCAGTGCCAGCCGGGACGGCGCTGGCGCTGAAGCTTTCTTT. Its translation is CSASRDGAGAEAFF.

This chain connects TRBV5-1 to TRBJ2-3, with D unresolved. Germline CDR1 and CDR2: SGHRS and YFSETQ. The CDR3 consists of 15 residues. The V gene lost 0 bases and the J gene lost 2 bases, with 10 bases spanning the gap. Here the CDR3 reads CASSLVQPTTDTQYF. The CDR3 DNA reads TGCGCCAGCAGCTTGGTACAGCCAACCACAGATACGCAGTATTTT. Full variable domain (missing parts from reference TRBV5-1 and TRBJ2-3): KAGVTQTPRYLIKTRGQQVTLSCSPISGHRSVSWYQQTPGQGLQFLFEYFSETQRNKGNFPGRFSGRQFSNSRSEMNVSTLELGDSALYLCASSLVQPTTDTQYFGPGTRLTVL.

The chain has TRBV11-2 and TRBJ2-3, with 11 bases identical to TRBD2. Trimming cost V 0 bases and J 3 bases; bases outside gene matches: 5. CDR3 length equals 17 residues. Germline loops: CDR1 SGHAT, CDR2 FQNNGV. The CDR3 DNA is TGTGCCAGCAGCTTAGAGACTAGCGGGACCCGTACAGATACGCAGTATTTT. This translates into CASSLETSGTRTDTQYF.

Concerning this clonotype itself: This may arise from a read error, as a much more abundant clone is one base away. Because it lacks the conserved phenylalanine or tryptophan at the end, this CDR3 is likely a read error. The V call is TRBV27, the J call TRBJ2-3, with TRBD1 matching 7 bases. Germline CDR1 and CDR2: MNHEY and SMNVEV (reference sequence). The length of the CDR3 is 15 residues. Unmatched junction bases numbered 5, after V lost 5 bases and J lost 0 bases. For the CDR3, the DNA is TGTGCCAGCAGTATTACAGGGGCTAGCACAGATACGCAGTATTCT. Its protein product is CASSITGASTDTQYS.